The rows below give T cell receptor beta chains drawn from one sample of a study of T cell changes during pregnancy in multiple sclerosis. The data were produced by immunoSEQ multiplex PCR, yet TCRdb's version contains in-frame clones alone and is incomplete. The sample consists of 25,000 to 30,000 clones, 75% to 90% of them appearing once. The sample was CD4+ T cells from peripheral blood mononuclear cells, taken in the second trimester of pregnancy. The receptors come from a female donor with multiple sclerosis, enrolled in a pregnancy study. Both conserved end residues are part of each CDR3. A D gene is named only where the DNA matches it firmly. Size values are once, few and many counts, or a class for expanded clones, and some rows have none.

CDR3 protein: CASSDPEAGVETQYF
CDR3 DNA: TGCGCCAGCAGTGACCCCGAGGCAGGGGTGGAGACCCAGTACTTC
D gene: NA
J gene: TRBJ2-5
clone size: NA
V gene: TRBV10-2

CDR3 protein: CSVGAGYTGELFF
CDR3 DNA: TGCAGCGTTGGGGCAGGGTACACCGGGGAGCTGTTTTTT
D gene: NA
J gene: TRBJ2-2
clone size: NA
V gene: TRBV29-1

CDR3 protein: CASSLGVADTQYF
CDR3 DNA: TGTGCCAGCAGCTTGGGCGTGGCAGATACGCAGTATTTT
D gene: NA
J gene: TRBJ2-3
clone size: NA
V gene: TRBV5-6

CDR3 protein: CASSFAGAGETQYF
CDR3 DNA: TGTGCCAGCAGCTTTGCGGGGGCGGGGGAGACCCAGTACTTC
D gene: NA
J gene: TRBJ2-5
clone size: once
V gene: TRBV7-2

CDR3 protein: CASSPRRLGEGQPQHF
CDR3 DNA: TGTGCCAGCTCACCCCGCCGTTTAGGGGAGGGTCAGCCCCAGCATTTT
D gene: NA
J gene: TRBJ1-5
clone size: NA
V gene: TRBV18

CDR3 protein: CASVPTGANVLTF
CDR3 DNA: TGTGCCAGCGTACCTACTGGGGCCAACGTCCTGACTTTC
D gene: NA
J gene: TRBJ2-6
clone size: NA
V gene: TRBV7-9

CDR3 protein: CASSLNVGDQPQHF
CDR3 DNA: TGCGCCAGCAGCTTAAACGTAGGGGATCAGCCCCAGCATTTT
D gene: NA
J gene: TRBJ1-5
clone size: NA
V gene: TRBV5-1

CDR3 protein: CASSLGPDKPQHF
CDR3 DNA: TGTGCCAGCAGCTTAGGGCCAGACAAGCCCCAGCATTTT
D gene: NA
J gene: TRBJ1-5
clone size: NA
V gene: TRBV11-2

CDR3 protein: CASSRGLSGGYGYTF
CDR3 DNA: TGTGCCAGCAGTCGCGGACTTTCCGGTGGCTATGGCTACACCTTC
D gene: NA
J gene: TRBJ1-2
clone size: NA
V gene: TRBV6-5

CDR3 protein: CASTKTLLAKNIQYF
CDR3 DNA: TGTGCCAGCACCAAGACACTTCTAGCCAAAAACATTCAGTACTTC
D gene: NA
J gene: TRBJ2-4
clone size: NA
V gene: TRBV2